A single sample is the source of the 21 T cell receptor beta chains below, sequenced in a study of T cells in Graves' hyperthyroidism and ophthalmopathy. RNA transcripts were the template for amplifying TCR beta CDR3 regions. When the TCR CDR3 underwent first-round RT-PCR, the HTBI primer set was used. TCRdb re-called the multiplex PCR reads with MiXCR, one entry per CDR3 protein. The sample yields roughly 600,000 distinct CDR3 sequences, approximately 14% seen once. Sequencing input: blood. These receptors were collected from a woman in her forties or fifties with Graves' ophthalmopathy.

This clonotype came up many times. The chain couples TRBV28 to TRBJ2-1; 7 bases agree with TRBD2. In germline, CDR1 is MDHEN, CDR2 SYDVKM. The CDR3 covers 14 residues. Germline trimming cut 5 bases from V and 4 bases from J; bases unmatched to any gene: 5. This CDR3 is CASSRREPYNEQFF. As DNA, the CDR3 is TGTGCCAGCAGTAGGCGGGAGCCGTACAATGAGCAGTTCTTC.

J is TRBJ2-7 and V is TRBV4-2, with D maybe TRBD1 (5 bases). The germline gives CDR1 LGHNA, CDR2 YNFKEQ. The CDR3 loop spans 16 amino acids. Trimming removed 0 bases at V and 1 base at J, with 13 bases between. This CDR3 reads CASSQDLGHYSYEQYF. Here the CDR3 DNA reads TGTGCCAGCAGCCAAGATCTGGGGCACTATTCCTACGAGCAGTACTTC.

The table lists this clonotype with a count of one. The V call is TRBV10-3, the J call TRBJ1-3; D uncertain. The CDR3 spans 15 residues. The V and J ends lost 2 bases and 0 bases respectively, with 8 bases between them. CDR1 and CDR2 (germline): ENHRY, SYGVKD. The CDR3 loop reads CAISEIEDSGNTIYF. For the CDR3, the DNA is TGTGCCATCAGTGAGATAGAAGACTCTGGAAACACCATATATTTT.

The V call is TRBV5-8, the J call TRBJ2-2; 10 positions agree with TRBD2. This CDR3 has 14 amino acids. Germline values: CDR1 SGHTS, CDR2 YDEGEE. V gave up 7 bases and J gave up 1 base; unmatched junction bases: 1. Here the CDR3 reads CASEREGNTGELFF. In DNA form, the CDR3 reads TGTGCCAGCGAGCGGGAGGGGAACACCGGGGAGCTGTTTTTT. Full variable domain (outside the CDR3, taken from reference TRBV5-8 and TRBJ2-2): EAGVTQSPTHLIKTRGQQATLRCSPISGHTSVYWYQQALGLGLQFLLWYDEGEERNRGNFPPRFSGRQFPNYSSELNVNALELEDSALYLCASEREGNTGELFFGEGSRLTVL.

This chain connects TRBV28 to TRBJ2-1; 9 nucleotides match TRBD1. The CDR3 runs 14 residues. The ends lost 5 bases at V and 9 bases at J; junction bases unmatched: 8. CDR1 and CDR2 from the germline V gene are MDHEN and SYDVKM. DNA for the CDR3: TGTGCCAGCAGTCCCGGGACAGGGAGGGCTGAGCAGTTCTTC. Amino acids: CASSPGTGRAEQFF.

The chain recombines TRBV2 with TRBJ2-1; 8 positions match TRBD2. Trimming at V came to 7 bases and at J to 6 bases, leaving 5 bases not matched to a gene. The CDR3 extends over 13 amino acids. CDR1 and CDR2 (germline): SNHLY, FYNNEI. CDR3 loop: CASNGLALNEQFF. As DNA, the CDR3 is TGTGCCAGCAATGGACTAGCCCTCAATGAGCAGTTCTTC.

The rearrangement links TRBV6-2 or TRBV6-3 to TRBJ1-5, with TRBD1 matching 7 bases. V lost 6 bases, J lost 4 bases, and 9 bases stayed unmatched. This CDR3 spans 15 amino acids. The V gene's germline CDR1 is MNHEY and CDR2 SVGEGT. CDR3 amino acids: CASRRDRPPNQPQHF. The CDR3 DNA reads as TGTGCCAGCAGAAGGGACAGACCCCCAAATCAGCCCCAGCATTTT.

This clonotype appeared many times. The V and J genes are TRBV7-9 and TRBJ1-1; D unclear. This CDR3 is 19 amino acids long. The V gene lost 6 bases and the J gene lost 0 bases, with 26 bases spanning the gap. Germline CDR1 reads SEHNR; CDR2 reads FQNEAQ (reference sequence). CDR3 bases: TGTGCCAGCAGATTATGGGTGGGGTATGCCCGCAAAATGAACACTGAAGCTTTCTTT. This translates into CASRLWVGYARKMNTEAFF.

This clonotype was observed at least ten times. This chain links TRBV5-1 with TRBJ1-2; weak D call: TRBD1 (5 bases). The germline V gene has CDR1 SGHRS and CDR2 YFSETQ. This CDR3 has 16 residues. Trimming shortened V by 0 bases and J by 0 bases, and 12 bases separated the two germline ends. CDR3 loop: CASSLATGTTNYGYTF. The DNA of the CDR3 is TGCGCCAGCAGCTTGGCCACAGGAACAACTAACTATGGCTACACCTTC.

This clonotype has a count of ten or more. This chain uses TRBV5-1 with TRBJ2-1; 13 nucleotides line up with TRBD2. The CDR3 runs 20 residues. The germline CDR1 and CDR2 sequences are SGHRS and YFSETQ. The V segment lost 1 base and the J segment 1 base; nucleotides outside the gene matches: 11. The CDR3 nucleotides are TGCGCCAGCAGCTTGCTTAGGACTAGCGGGAGACGGGCGTCCTACAATGAGCAGTTCTTC. Translating gives CASSLLRTSGRRASYNEQFF. The complete variable domain, with remaining parts taken from reference TRBV5-1 and TRBJ2-1, reads KAGVTQTPRYLIKTRGQQVTLSCSPISGHRSVSWYQQTPGQGLQFLFEYFSETQRNKGNFPGRFSGRQFSNSRSEMNVSTLELGDSALYLCASSLLRTSGRRASYNEQFFGPGTRLTVL.

This clonotype was observed a handful of times. The chain couples TRBV25-1 to TRBJ2-3; 9 bases align to TRBD2. Trimming removed 3 bases from V and 5 bases from J; junction bases left unmatched: 9. There are 16 residues in the CDR3. In germline, CDR1 is MGHDK, CDR2 SYGVNS. CDR3: CASSDEVAGVGDTQYF. DNA of the CDR3: TGTGCCAGCAGTGATGAAGTAGCGGGAGTTGGAGATACGCAGTATTTT.

This clonotype has a handful of counts. The J gene is TRBJ1-5, the V gene TRBV27; TRBD1 aligns across 9 bases. The CDR3 runs to 17 residues. Germline CDR1 is MNHEY and CDR2 is SMNVEV (reference sequence). The V and J ends lost 2 bases and 6 bases, in that order; junction bases with no gene match: 11. CDR3 sequence reads: CASSLKSWDRAVQPQHF. The CDR3 DNA reads TGTGCCAGCAGTTTAAAGTCCTGGGACAGGGCGGTTCAGCCCCAGCATTTT.

Worth noting for this clonotype: Given a much more abundant clone one base away, this may be a read error. Without the conserved terminal phenylalanine or tryptophan, this CDR3 likely stems from a read error. The rearrangement links TRBV15 to TRBJ2-5, with TRBD1 as a possible D gene (6 bases). The CDR3 contains 14 residues. Germline CDR1 is LNHNV and CDR2 is YYDKDF (reference sequence). The V gene lost 3 bases and the J gene lost 3 bases, with 11 bases spanning the gap. CDR3 nucleotide sequence: TGTGCCACCAGCAGTTACCGGGACAAAGAGACCCAGTACCTC. Amino acids: CATSSYRDKETQYL.

This clonotype was detected many times. The rearrangement joins TRBV20-1 to TRBJ2-1, with D perhaps matching TRBD2 (5 bases). Trimming pared 1 base from V and 8 bases from J, leaving 18 bases between. This CDR3 comprises 15 residues. Germline CDR1 reads DFQATT; CDR2 reads SNEGSKA (reference sequence). The CDR3 protein is CSARGSGHNGYEQFF. The CDR3 nucleotides are TGCAGTGCTAGAGGGAGCGGTCATAATGGCTATGAGCAGTTCTTC.

The chain is built from TRBV7-9 and TRBJ2-1; 11 bases are shared with TRBD2. Germline V gene sequence: CDR1 SEHNR, CDR2 FQNEAQ (reference sequence). Losses at the gene ends were 5 bases for V and 0 bases for J; bases not matched to a gene: 12. The CDR3 has 19 residues. CDR3 coding DNA: TGTGCCAGCAGCCCGATCTCGGGACTAGCGGAGAGCTCCTACAATGAGCAGTTCTTC. Protein sequence: CASSPISGLAESSYNEQFF. Based on the CDR3 plus reference TRBV7-9 and TRBJ2-1, the full variable domain is DTGVSQNPRHKITKRGQNVTFRCDPISEHNRLYWYRQTLGQGPEFLTYFQNEAQLEKSRLLSDRFSAERPKGSFSTLEIQRTEQGDSAMYLCASSPISGLAESSYNEQFFGPGTRLTVL.

The table lists this clonotype with many counts. A much more abundant neighbour one base away suggests this may be a read error. The chain links TRBV18 to TRBJ2-7; D remains unclear. The CDR3 consists of 12 residues. The germline CDR1 and CDR2 sequences are KGHSH and LQKENI. With 3 bases removed from V and 2 bases from J, the gap between germline ends came to 5 bases. The CDR3 nucleotides read TGTGCCAGCTCACCGGAGACCTACGAGCAGTACTTC. Its protein product is CASSPETYEQYF. Full variable domain (remainder filled in from reference TRBV18 and TRBJ2-7): NAGVMQNPRHLVRRRGQEARLRCSPMKGHSHVYWYRQLPEEGLKFMVYLQKENIIDESGMPKERFSAEFPKEGPSILRIQQVVRGDSAAYFCASSPETYEQYFGPGTRLTVT.

The table lists this clonotype with many counts. This chain joins TRBV2 and TRBJ2-3; 9 bases match TRBD1. Germline-derived CDR1 and CDR2 are SNHLY and FYNNEI. CDR3 length: 14 amino acids. The junction had 1 base not matched to a gene; V was cut back by 1 base and J by 5 bases. The CDR3 loop reads CASSEVGQGDTQYF. As DNA, the CDR3 is TGTGCCAGCAGTGAAGTGGGACAGGGAGATACGCAGTATTTT.

This clonotype was found many times. V and J are TRBV12-5 and TRBJ2-1, with D perhaps given as TRBD1 or TRBD2 (5 bases each). With 5 bases removed from V and 6 bases from J, the gap between germline ends came to 17 bases. This CDR3 contains 15 residues. Germline CDR1 LGHNT, CDR2 FRNRAP. In DNA, the CDR3 is TGTGCTAGTGGTGATACTCTGTTTGGGGGCAATGAGCAGTTCTTC. Its protein is CASGDTLFGGNEQFF.

In this sample, this clonotype turned up many times. This chain connects TRBV7-2 to TRBJ1-1, with D hard to call. Deletions cut 2 bases from V and 1 base from J, with 20 bases between. This CDR3 has 18 amino acids. Germline V CDR1 and CDR2: SGHTA, FQGNSA. The CDR3 DNA is TGTGCCAGCAGCTTATTTGGGAGAGATCACCATACGAACACTGAAGCTTTCTTT. Its protein product is CASSLFGRDHHTNTEAFF.

This clonotype came up a few times. The J gene is TRBJ2-6, the V gene TRBV28; TRBD2 aligns across 7 bases. This CDR3 comprises 15 residues. The V gene end was trimmed by 6 bases and the J gene end by 2 bases; junction bases not matched to a gene: 4. Germline V gene lookup returns CDR1 MDHEN and CDR2 SYDVKM. The CDR3 reads CASRGGEAGANVLTF. As DNA, the CDR3 is TGTGCCAGCAGGGGGGGGGAGGCTGGGGCCAACGTCCTGACTTTC.

This clonotype was observed at least ten times. The J gene is TRBJ2-7, the V gene TRBV7-9; D not resolved. This CDR3 has 12 amino acids. Trimming shortened V by 2 bases and J by 9 bases, and 11 bases separated the two germline ends. CDR1 and CDR2 (germline): SEHNR, FQNEAQ (reference sequence). CDR3: CASSLSESGQYF. The CDR3 bases are TGTGCCAGCAGCTTATCAGAGAGTGGGCAGTACTTC.